This record concerns one T cell receptor beta chain sequence. Its antigen is unknown. No base quality values were provided; no much bigger clone lies one nucleotide off. Library prep was done by the immunoSEQ multiplex PCR assay. For the multiplex PCR, a mixture combining 60 forward primers for TCR Vbeta segments and 13 reverse primers for TCR Jbeta segments was used. Amplification of the CDR3 region of rearranged TCR beta genes was performed with a multiplex PCR assay on genomic DNA. The amplified TCR beta libraries were sequenced on the Illumina HiSeq System as 87-base-pair reads. For the original study's pipeline: A later analysis counted about 80 million unique TCR beta chains across the approximately 700 repertoires, and 9.5 million to 11 million of these chains were shared by at least two donors. Raw reads were error-corrected and collapsed into unique sequences with a nearest-neighbor algorithm that merged closely related sequences to remove PCR and sequencing errors. V, D and J gene segments were assigned by aligning CDR3 sequences to IMGT reference sequences. For a sequence to be retained, a match of at least six nucleotides to both a V gene segment and a J gene segment was required. A rearrangement counted as productive if the CDR3 had no stop codons and remained in frame with V and J, and every other rearrangement counted as non-productive. CDR3 was defined by IMGT convention, running from the second conserved V-encoded cysteine to the conserved J-encoded phenylalanine. The earlier analysis of a few hundred of the donors excluded sequences that lacked an unambiguous match to a single V gene segment. In an earlier analysis of some 590 of the donors, a V segment was called functional when productive rearrangements were above 56.7%, and segregating when the standard deviation between donors exceeded 5%. A statistical classification framework was built for diagnosing cytomegalovirus status from the catalog of TCR beta chain sequences. In a later analysis, TCR nucleotide sequences were compared against IMGT/GENE-DB human TR gene sequences so that V and J genes could be assigned. A later analysis assigned CDR3 sequences and most-parsimonious VDJ recombination scenarios with the TCRdist pipeline. In a later analysis, every TCR beta chain was defined by the combination of its CDR3 amino acid sequence and its V-gene family, and reads without a unique V-gene family were dropped. A later analysis removed 592 highly shared, low-generation-probability nucleotide sequences to deal with suspected cross-contamination and a sequencing artifact. In a later analysis, a clonal expansion index for each public chain was calculated from normalized within-repertoire ranks of inferred template counts. A later analysis computed generation probabilities with a VDJ recombination model fitted to out-of-frame rearrangements, and checked the results against IGoR. A later analysis scored TCR-TCR, TCR-HLA and TCR-CMV co-occurrence with hypergeometric tests, applying a repertoire-size bias correction to TCR pairs. A later analysis estimated false discovery rates by permuting HLA or CMV assignments 20 times. In a later analysis, co-occurring TCRs were grouped using DBSCAN, with TCRdist sequence similarity added in when clustering inside HLA-allele-positive subsets. For co-occurrence clustering, repertoires with fewer than 30,000 or more than 120,000 public chains were excluded, along with about five repertoires with anomalous nucleotide sharing. TCRdb carries this immuneACCESS record with in-frame sequences only. Its versions omit some clonotypes, under half of them owing to an unresolved V gene in the studies checked, with the rest unexplained. The V and J calls and the clone size are those of that table, but D and trimming were determined from the DNA. The sample yields about 110,000 clones; 75% to 90% were counted once. The ten largest clones capture 0.2% to 0.25% of the sample.

The cohort was made up of approximately 670 healthy bone marrow donors. At the time of sampling, all cohort members were nominally healthy, though unrecorded immune exposures were likely present. The donor was CMV seronegative and belonged to the group of 352 seronegative cohort members. Every donor gave a peripheral blood sample, and the peripheral blood mononuclear cells from that sample were used for TCR beta sequencing. The Qiagen DNeasy Blood Extraction Kit was used to extract genomic DNA from the blood cell samples. The data were obtained in a study of cytomegalovirus exposure and HLA in healthy donors (TCRdb year 2017). In terms of the full investigation: An earlier analysis of 587 of the donors reported under 300 Gb of sequence data and approximately 120 million unique TCR beta sequences obtained from approximately 180 million T cells. To decide whether each TCR beta V gene segment behaved as functional or pseudogenic, an earlier analysis of some 580 of the donors relied on high-throughput TCR beta sequencing. All discovery cohort repertoires had been generated using a single sequencing platform. HLA typing included class I and class II loci at four-digit resolution. An early release that covered some 640 HLA-typed donors contained approximately 300 gigabases of sequencing data and approximately 85 million unique TCR sequences. In the later analysis, no new phenotypic data were used to find candidate immune exposures; instead, reliance was placed on TCR beta sequences and their occurrence across donors. Using immunosequencing, the study profiled T cell repertoires from about 610 subjects and related those repertoires to cytomegalovirus serostatus. Donor age, sex, ethnicity and CMV serostatus were collected together with the repertoire data. The study was designed to test whether signatures of past pathogen exposure could be identified by cataloging public T cell receptors. Genome-wide SNP genotypes for about 65% of the 666 donors were used in a later genetic analysis, which treated that subset as a discovery cohort. The number of donors typed differed by locus, with about 629-640 for A, B, C, DRB1 and DQB1, around 520 for DQA1, over 600 for DPA1, and around 460 for DPB1. Besides the first cohort of roughly 640 subjects, a separate validation cohort made up of over a hundred different subjects was used. Roughly 5 DR-DQ haplotypes were handled as single units for association and clustering, since linkage in the cohort was strong. High-throughput TCR immunosequencing, statistical association of individual TCRs with disease status, and machine learning were combined to predict cytomegalovirus infection status. Of the roughly 410 genotyped donors, roughly 80% were placed in the genetic ancestry cluster associated with self-reported Caucasian donors. A later analysis re-examined previously published TCR beta repertoires from about 670 donors and added high-resolution HLA genotyping to investigate patterns of TCR occurrence. Among about 370 genotyped donors of the cohort, an average of around 220,000 unique TCR beta nucleotide sequences was sequenced per donor, of which about 19% were non-productive.

What the research found in general, with its limitations: Presence/absence analyses assumed roughly uniform sequencing depth across donors, an assumption that may not hold. An earlier analysis of approximately 600 of the donors showed that most TCR beta V segments appeared in productive rearrangements either about 87% or about 30% of the time, which broadly matched IMGT annotations. In the study, approximately 160 TCR beta chains were listed as associated with cytomegalovirus. The cohort was sequenced for TCR beta chains only, and without alpha or paired-chain data the features that could be detected were limited. For the cohort, immune exposure information was limited to CMV serostatus. In vitro tests confirmed that a few of the cytomegalovirus-associated TCR beta chains recognize cytomegalovirus antigens. In a later genetic analysis, a missense DCLRE1C variant was associated with V-gene and J-gene trimming of TCR beta chains, and the association was replicated in an independent cohort. A cluster of highly shared sequence variants was judged likely to represent a technical artifact of the sequencing pipeline. In a later analysis, TCR association rates were found to vary across HLA loci, with the most associated TCRs seen for DRB1 alleles and the fewest for HLA-C alleles. According to a later genetic analysis, donors in an Asian-associated ancestry cluster had fewer N-insertions in productive TCRs than the approximately 630-donor mean. While some public TCRs were present in many individuals, most TCR sequences turned up only very rarely across donors. Because counts were too low, some 16 rarely observed V segments, including chromosome 9 orphons, were excluded from the earlier analysis of some 540 of the donors. According to a later analysis, most CMV-associated TCR beta chains appeared to be HLA-restricted, and the HLA associations seemed to be driven largely by CMV exposure. Linkage disequilibrium might explain the correlated functional status among segregating V segments, but an unknown experimental factor could not be excluded. A further reported finding was that TCR beta sequences accurately predicted the HLA-A and HLA-B alleles for most subjects in the first cohort. In a later analysis, HLA-associated TCR beta chains were found to be more clonally expanded and to have lower generation probabilities than equally common non-associated chains. In a later analysis, several top co-occurrence clusters were reported to appear linked to parvovirus B19, influenza, CMV and Epstein-Barr virus. In both the original and validation cohorts, the classifier was reported to diagnose cytomegalovirus status with high specificity and sensitivity. Because some donors lacked HLA typing at each locus, the association tests relied only on the typed subset. At a false discovery rate of 0.05, a later analysis linked approximately 18,000 TCR beta sequences to specific HLA alleles. It was suggested by the authors that the approach could potentially be generalized to other disease states and immunological phenotypes. Strong co-occurrence of HLA alleles, especially DR and DQ, made assigning TCR associations to individual alleles difficult.

The sequenced sample was PBMCs. This receptor was identified in a man in his fifties in good health and CMV-seronegative.

The CDR3 reads as follows: CASSDRRNEKLFF. The DNA reads as follows: TGTGCCAGCAGTGATAGGAGGAATGAAAAACTGTTTTTT. The sequence links TRBV2 to TRBJ1-4, with an unclear D gene assignment. As encoded in the germline V gene, CDR1 is SNHLY while CDR2 is FYNNEI. The junction carries 7 bases between V and J, which are trimmed by 3 bases and 5 bases respectively. The CDR3 sequence holds 13 residues, the cysteine and phenylalanine included. This entry keeps only the CDR3 DNA: 39 bases, framed from base 1.